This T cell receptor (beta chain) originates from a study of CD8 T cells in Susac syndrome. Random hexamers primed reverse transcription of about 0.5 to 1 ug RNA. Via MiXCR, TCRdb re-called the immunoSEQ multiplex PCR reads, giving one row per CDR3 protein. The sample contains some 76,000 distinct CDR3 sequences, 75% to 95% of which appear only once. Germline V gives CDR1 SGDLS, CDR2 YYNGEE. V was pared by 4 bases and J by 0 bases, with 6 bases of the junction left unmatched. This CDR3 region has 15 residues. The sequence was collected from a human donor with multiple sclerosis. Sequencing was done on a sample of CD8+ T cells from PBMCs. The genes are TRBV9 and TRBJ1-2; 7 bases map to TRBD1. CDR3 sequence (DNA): TGTGCCAGCAGCCCATCCGGGACAGCTAACTATGGCTACACCTTC. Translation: CASSPSGTANYGYTF.